The 9 T cell receptor beta chains below come from one sample, sequenced in a study of identical twins. TCRdb re-derived calls from the 5' RACE reads in MiXCR, one entry per CDR3 protein. The repertoire includes hundreds of thousands of distinct CDR3 sequences, about 12% of them detected once, and roughly 7% sits in the top ten. These data also formed part of another study, on yellow fever vaccine responses in identical twins.

The sample was CD8+ T cells sorted from blood. The receptors stem from a woman aged 18-35 years in good health.

In its sample, this clonotype was seen a few times. The chain uses TRBV2 and TRBJ2-7; 7 bases are shared with TRBD1. V dropped 3 bases and J dropped 3; count of bases not matched to a gene: 2. This CDR3 is 13 amino acids long. From germline, CDR1 is SNHLY and CDR2 FYNNEI. The CDR3 reads CASSETGSYEQYV. The DNA for the CDR3 is TGTGCCAGCAGTGAGACAGGGAGCTACGAGCAGTACGTC.

Many counts were recorded for this clonotype. The CDR3 DNA sequence: TGCAGTGCTACCCCCCCCGCGGGGGGCCCCTACAATGAGCAGTTCTTC. Amino acids: CSATPPAGGPYNEQFF. The chain carries TRBV20-1 and TRBJ2-1, with TRBD2 matching over 8 bases. The CDR3 is 16 residues long. V shed 4 bases, J shed 2 bases, and the junction held 10 bases outside the gene matches. The germline CDR1 and CDR2 sequences are DFQATT and SNEGSKA (reference sequence).

This clonotype was seen a handful of times. The rearrangement uses TRBV28 and TRBJ2-1, with 10 bases fitting TRBD2. The junction had 10 bases not matched to a gene; V was cut back by 7 bases and J by 4 bases. The CDR3 sequence is 16 residues long. CDR1 is MDHEN, CDR2 SYDVKM, per germline. The CDR3 DNA reads TGTGCCAGCACCACTTCTAGCGGGGGTTCGTACAATGAGCAGTTCTTC. It yields the protein CASTTSSGGSYNEQFF.

This clonotype was seen only a few times. The chain links TRBV20-1 to TRBJ2-3; tentative D call: TRBD2 (5 bases). The germline gives CDR1 DFQATT, CDR2 SNEGSKA (reference sequence). The CDR3 contains 15 residues. V dropped 3 bases and J dropped 4 bases, with 17 bases sitting between them. The CDR3 loop reads CSASDLLGSADTQYF. CDR3 coding DNA: TGCAGTGCTAGTGATCTCTTGGGGAGTGCAGATACGCAGTATTTT.

V usage is TRBV4-1 and J usage is TRBJ2-7; TRBD1 might be the D (6 bases). Germline CDR1 and CDR2: MGHRA and YSYEKL. The CDR3 has 15 residues. V was pared by 4 bases and J by 0 bases, with 13 bases between. DNA of the CDR3: TGCGCCAGCAGCCTGGGGGCATCGAGCTCCTACGAGCAGTACTTC. Translating it yields CASSLGASSSYEQYF.

This clonotype turned up a few times. The J gene is TRBJ2-1, the V gene TRBV7-9, with a possible D match to TRBD1 (5 bases). Germline V gene lookup returns CDR1 SEHNR and CDR2 FQNEAQ (reference sequence). The CDR3 is 12 residues long. Trimming removed 5 bases at V and 15 bases at J, with 17 bases between. CDR3 nucleotides: TGTGCCAGCAGCAACCTGGGGCTTGTGCCGTTCTTC. Translation: CASSNLGLVPFF.

In its sample, this clonotype was seen a few times. The rearrangement uses TRBV28 and TRBJ2-3; D is ambiguous. Germline loops: CDR1 MDHEN, CDR2 SYDVKM. This CDR3 is built from 13 residues. Trimming pared 7 bases from V and 2 bases from J, leaving 10 bases between. CDR3 DNA: TGTGCCAGCATTAAAACCCACACAGATACGCAGTATTTT. Translated: CASIKTHTDTQYF.

This clonotype was found many times. V and J are TRBV5-1 and TRBJ2-3; a possible D gene is TRBD1 (6 bases). Germline V CDR1 and CDR2: SGHRS, YFSETQ. Trimming stripped 0 bases from V and 2 bases from J, with 13 bases between. The CDR3 runs to 16 residues. The CDR3 sequence: CASSLGTVPDTDTQYF. CDR3 sequence (DNA): TGCGCCAGCAGCTTGGGGACAGTACCCGACACAGATACGCAGTATTTT.

A note on this clonotype: One end of the junction is discordant with germline, which a read error may explain. The J gene is TRBJ2-3, the V gene TRBV3-1; D ambiguous. The CDR3 spans 17 residues. Germline CDR1 and CDR2: LGHDT and YNNKEL (reference sequence). The CDR3 DNA reads as TGTGCCACCAGCCAGAGAGGATTTTCTGTGATCACAGATACGCAGTATTTT. This gives the protein CATSQRGFSVITDTQYF.